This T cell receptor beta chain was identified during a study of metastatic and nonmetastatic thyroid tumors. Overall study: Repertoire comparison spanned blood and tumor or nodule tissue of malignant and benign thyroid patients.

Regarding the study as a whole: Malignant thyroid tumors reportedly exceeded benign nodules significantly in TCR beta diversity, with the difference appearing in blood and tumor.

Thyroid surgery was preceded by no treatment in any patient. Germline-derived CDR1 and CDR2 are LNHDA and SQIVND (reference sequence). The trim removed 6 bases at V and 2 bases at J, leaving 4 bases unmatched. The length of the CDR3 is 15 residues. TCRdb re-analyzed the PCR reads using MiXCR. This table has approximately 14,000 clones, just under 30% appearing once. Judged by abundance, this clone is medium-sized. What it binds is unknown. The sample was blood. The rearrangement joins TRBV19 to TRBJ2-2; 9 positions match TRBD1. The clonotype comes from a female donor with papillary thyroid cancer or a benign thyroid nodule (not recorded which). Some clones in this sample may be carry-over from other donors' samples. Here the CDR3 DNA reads TGTGCCAGTAGAACGGACAGGGGAAACACCGGGGAGCTGTTTTTT. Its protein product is CASRTDRGNTGELFF.